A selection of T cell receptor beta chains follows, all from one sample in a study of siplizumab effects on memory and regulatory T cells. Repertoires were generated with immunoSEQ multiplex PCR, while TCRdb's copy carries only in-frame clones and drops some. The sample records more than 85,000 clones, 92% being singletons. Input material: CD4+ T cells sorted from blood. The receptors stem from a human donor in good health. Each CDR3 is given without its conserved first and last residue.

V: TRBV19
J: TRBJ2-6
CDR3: ASSFIAGGSKANVLT

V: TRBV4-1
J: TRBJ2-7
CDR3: ASSQLGYEQY

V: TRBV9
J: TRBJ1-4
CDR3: ASSAGTGLQKLF

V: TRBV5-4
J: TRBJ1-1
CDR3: ASSLKNTEAF

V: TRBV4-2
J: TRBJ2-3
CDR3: ASSRGTGSSSTDTQY

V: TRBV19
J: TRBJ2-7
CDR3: ASSIGVHSSYEQY

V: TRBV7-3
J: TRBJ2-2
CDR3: ASSLTSNTGELF

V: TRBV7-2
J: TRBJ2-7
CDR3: ASSLWAKTAYEQY

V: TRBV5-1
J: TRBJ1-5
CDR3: ASSLSTGSTQPQH

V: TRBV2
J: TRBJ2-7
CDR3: ASSRDGPYEQY

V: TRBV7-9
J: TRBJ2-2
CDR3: ASSAGTGISRELF

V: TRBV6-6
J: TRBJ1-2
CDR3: ASRPTGRNYGYT

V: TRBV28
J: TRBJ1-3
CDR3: ASNTPPNTIY

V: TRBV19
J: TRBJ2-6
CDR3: ASSIGGDGANVLT

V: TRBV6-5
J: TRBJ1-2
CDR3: ASRRDRELNYGYT

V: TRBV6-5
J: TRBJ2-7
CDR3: ASSRTGEVHEQY

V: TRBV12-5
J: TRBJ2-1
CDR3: ASGLAGGRNEQF

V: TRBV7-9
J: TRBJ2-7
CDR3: ASSLGRVSYEQY

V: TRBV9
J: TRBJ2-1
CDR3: ASSLGLNEQF

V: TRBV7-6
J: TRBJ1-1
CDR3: ASRRTENTEAF

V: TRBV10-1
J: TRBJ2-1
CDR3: ASSVSEPHQNEQF

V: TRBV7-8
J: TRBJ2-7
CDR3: ASSIRQGPMEQY

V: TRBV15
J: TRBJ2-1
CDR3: ATSTITGFMALAGGSKQF

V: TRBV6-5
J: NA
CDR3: ASSPGFDTAYEQY

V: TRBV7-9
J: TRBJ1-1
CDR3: ASSRRQGAWNTEAF

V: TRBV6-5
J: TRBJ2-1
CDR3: ASSLGTSGSYEQF

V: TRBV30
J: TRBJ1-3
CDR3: AWTLGQLGGNTIY

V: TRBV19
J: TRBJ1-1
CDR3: ASSKGGQFSEAF

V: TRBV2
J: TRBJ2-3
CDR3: ASSEAGTGKDTQY

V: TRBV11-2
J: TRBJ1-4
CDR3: ASSFLEGINEKLF

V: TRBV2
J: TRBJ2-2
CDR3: ASSDYISGKYTGELF

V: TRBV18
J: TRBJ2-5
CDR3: ASSSTFQGMKETQY

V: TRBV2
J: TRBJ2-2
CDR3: ASRRLAGGINTGELF

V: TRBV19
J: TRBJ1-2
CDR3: ASSPSGGALYGYT

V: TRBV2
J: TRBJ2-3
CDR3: ASLWGRGTDTQY

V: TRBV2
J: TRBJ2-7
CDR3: ASSGRRDQNLREQY